This T cell receptor beta chain was sequenced during a study of blood T cell repertoires in COVID-19. Study context: There were acute and convalescent COVID-19 samples, and they came from the United States, Italy and Spain. PBMCs, B-cell-depleted T cells, or T cells provided the cDNA or gDNA that made up the material.

Original handling: Cell counts per sample came from amplifying reference gene primers. Sequenced by immunoSEQ multiplex PCR; TCRdb stores in-frame clones only, minus some. V, J and clone size reflect that table, while D and trimming were determined from the DNA. Found here are about 670,000 clones, around 90% of them singletons; the top ten hold over 0.2%. V shed 0 bases, J shed 3 bases, and the junction held 5 bases outside the gene matches. This CDR3 has 16 amino acids. CDR1 is LGHNA and CDR2 is YSLEER in the germline V gene. The material sequenced was peripheral blood. V usage is TRBV4-3 and J usage is TRBJ2-7; 10 bases map to TRBD1. The TCR was taken from a young woman with acute or convalescent COVID-19. CDR3 sequence: CASSQDSGTGVYEQYF. DNA of the CDR3: TGCGCCAGCAGCCAAGATTCTGGGACAGGGGTCTACGAGCAGTACTTC.